Presented here are 21 T cell receptor beta chains from one specimen sequenced in a study of T cell responses to AZD1222 COVID-19 vaccine. TCRdb's table, derived via immunoSEQ multiplex PCR, lists solely in-frame clones and lacks some. This sample has more than 85,000 clones, with 75% to 90% found just once. The material was peripheral blood, obtained on day 0 of AZD1222 vaccination. These receptors were taken from an adult in good health.

This chain links TRBV28 with TRBJ1-2, with D uncertain. Trimming shortened V by 2 bases and J by 2 bases, and 12 bases separated the two germline ends. The CDR3 extends over 15 amino acids. Germline V gene sequence: CDR1 MDHEN, CDR2 SYDVKM. The DNA for the CDR3 is TGTGCCAGCAGTTTAACCTCGATTACGAACTATGGCTACACCTTC. Translating gives CASSLTSITNYGYTF.

The chain couples TRBV5-4 to TRBJ1-2; D gene ambiguous. The CDR3 covers 13 residues. The V gene's germline CDR1 is SGHNT and CDR2 YYREEE (reference sequence). Trimming left V 2 bases short and J 7 bases short, with 12 bases between. The CDR3 coding sequence is TGTGCCAGCAGCTTTAACAGAGAGTTTGGCTACACCTTC. Translation gives CASSFNREFGYTF.

The chain combines TRBV27 with TRBJ1-6, with unresolved D. Trimming stripped 4 bases from V and 12 bases from J, with 13 bases between. The germline CDR1 and CDR2 sequences are MNHEY and SMNVEV (reference sequence). The CDR3 is 13 residues long. The CDR3 coding sequence is TGTGCCAGCAGTTCCCCACAAACCAGACCCCTCCACTTT. It yields the protein CASSSPQTRPLHF.

The chain combines TRBV15 with TRBJ2-2; maybe TRBD2 (5 bases). Trimming removed 0 bases from V and 7 bases from J, with 18 bases in between. This CDR3 is built from 17 residues. Looked up from germline, CDR1 is LNHNV and CDR2 is YYDKDF (reference sequence). CDR3 in DNA: TGTGCCACCAGCAGAGACCCCCAAAGCGGATGGAGCGGGGAGCTGTTTTTT. Translated, it gives CATSRDPQSGWSGELFF.

The V call is TRBV13, the J call TRBJ1-1; D is perhaps TRBD1 (5 bases). This CDR3 region has 17 residues. V was shortened by 0 bases and J by 0 bases, with 14 bases between the two germline ends. Germline CDR1 and CDR2: PRHDT and FYEKMQ (reference sequence). CDR3: CASSLGGGVPMNTEAFF. The CDR3 DNA is TGTGCCAGCAGCTTAGGGGGAGGGGTTCCCATGAACACTGAAGCTTTCTTT.

The chain has TRBV28 and TRBJ2-7; 7 bases are a match to TRBD1. CDR1 MDHEN and CDR2 SYDVKM come from the germline V gene. This CDR3 is built from 12 residues. V lost 6 bases to trimming and J lost 6 bases; unmatched junction nucleotides: 5. The CDR3 sequence is CASRTDRVEQYF. CDR3 in DNA: TGTGCCAGCAGGACAGACAGGGTCGAGCAGTACTTC.

The rearrangement links TRBV28 to TRBJ1-2, with no clear D. The germline gives CDR1 MDHEN, CDR2 SYDVKM. Between the trimmed V and J ends, which lost 2 bases and 7 bases, there was a span of 14 bases. The CDR3 loop spans 14 amino acids. The CDR3 DNA reads TGTGCCAGCAGTTTAAAAAGGGATTTATCTGGCTACACCTTC. Translation: CASSLKRDLSGYTF.

The rearrangement links TRBV3-1 (or the pseudogene TRBV3-2) to TRBJ2-7; 7 positions agree with TRBD2. The CDR3 is 15 amino acids. V lost 1 base and J lost 1; bases outside the gene matches: 4. Per the germline V gene, CDR1 is LGHDT and CDR2 is YNNKEL (reference sequence). The CDR3 is CASSQGAGSSYEQYF. The CDR3 DNA sequence: TGTGCCAGCAGCCAAGGAGCGGGGTCGTCCTACGAGCAGTACTTC.

The chain carries TRBV4-1 and TRBJ1-5, with D perhaps matching TRBD1 (5 bases). V lost 3 bases, J lost 0 bases, and 12 bases lay in between. This CDR3 contains 16 residues. Germline V gene data show CDR1 as MGHRA and CDR2 as YSYEKL. The CDR3 region has the DNA TGCGCCAGCAGCCAGTCGACAGTCTATAGCAATCAGCCCCAGCATTTT. This translates into CASSQSTVYSNQPQHF.

This clone has just a few counts. CDR3 region: CASRQGVGTEAFF. In DNA form, the CDR3 reads TGCGCCAGCAGACAGGGGGTTGGGACTGAAGCTTTCTTT. The chain uses TRBV4-1 and TRBJ1-1; TRBD1 agrees at 8 bases. V gave up 6 bases and J gave up 5 bases; unmatched junction bases: 5. The germline gives CDR1 MGHRA, CDR2 YSYEKL. The CDR3 consists of 13 residues.

The chain links TRBV6-5 to TRBJ1-1, with D maybe TRBD1 (5 bases). Trimming shortened V by 6 bases and J by 4 bases, and 15 bases separated the two germline ends. The CDR3 spans 14 residues. In germline, CDR1 is MNHEY, CDR2 SVGAGI. The CDR3 DNA follows: TGTGCCAGCAGCCACTATCAGGGAGCCACTGAAGCTTTCTTT. Translating gives CASSHYQGATEAFF.

V is TRBV4-1 and J is TRBJ2-1; no clear D. Germline CDR1 MGHRA, CDR2 YSYEKL. The germline V and J ends were trimmed by 0 bases and 0 bases, with 6 bases remaining between them. The CDR3 contains 15 residues. This CDR3 is CASSQERYSYNEQFF. As DNA, the CDR3 is TGCGCCAGCAGCCAAGAGAGGTACTCCTACAATGAGCAGTTCTTC.

The chain employs TRBV5-1 and TRBJ2-2; TRBD2 matches at 7 bases. Unmatched junction bases numbered 6, after V lost 0 bases and J lost 4 bases. This CDR3 spans 16 amino acids. Germline CDR1 SGHRS, CDR2 YFSETQ. CDR3 in amino acids: CASSLDAGRATGELFF. The CDR3 DNA sequence: TGCGCCAGCAGCTTGGATGCAGGGAGGGCCACCGGGGAGCTGTTTTTT.

V gene TRBV7-6 combines with J gene TRBJ1-4; 9 bases are shared with TRBD1. Germline V lookup: CDR1 SGHVS, CDR2 FNYEAQ. The CDR3 length is 16 residues. V shed 1 base and J 8 bases; nucleotides not matched to a gene: 8. The CDR3, as DNA: TGTGCCAGCAGCTTAGTCGGGACAGGGACGGGAGAAAAACTGTTTTTT. This encodes CASSLVGTGTGEKLFF.

The chain has TRBV12-3 or TRBV12-4 and TRBJ1-3; D is uncertain. The length of the CDR3 is 12 residues. V was cut by 7 bases and J by 3 bases, with 7 bases left in between. Written as DNA, the CDR3 is TGTGCCAGCACCAGAGGTGGAAACACCATATATTTT. Its protein product is CASTRGGNTIYF.

The rearrangement links TRBV10-3 to TRBJ2-1, with a weak D call TRBD2 (5 bases). This CDR3 is 11 amino acids long. Trimming took 10 bases from V and 6 from J, leaving 10 bases between them. The germline V gene encodes CDR1 ENHRY and CDR2 SYGVKD. This CDR3 reads CATGVRNEQFF. The CDR3 DNA reads TGTGCCACCGGGGTTCGCAATGAGCAGTTCTTC.

The chain couples TRBV29-1 to TRBJ2-7; D remains unclear. The germline V and J ends were trimmed by 5 bases and 3 bases, with 5 bases remaining between them. CDR1 is SQVTM, CDR2 ANQGSEA, per germline. The length of the CDR3 is 10 residues. CDR3 amino acids: CSVNNYEQYF. CDR3 bases: TGCAGCGTTAATAACTACGAGCAGTACTTC.

This chain uses TRBV6-5 with TRBJ2-7; possible D gene TRBD1, 6 bases. In germline, CDR1 is MNHEY, CDR2 SVGAGI. V was clipped by 4 bases and J by 2 bases, with 12 bases between them. The CDR3 spans 14 residues. The CDR3 loop reads CASSSTGPTYEQYF. In nucleotides, the CDR3 is TGTGCCAGCAGTTCGACAGGCCCTACCTACGAGCAGTACTTC.

The chain carries TRBV20-1 and TRBJ2-3; TRBD1 might be the D (5 bases). Germline loops: CDR1 DFQATT, CDR2 SNEGSKA (reference sequence). The CDR3 is 11 residues long. The V and J ends lost 6 bases and 6 bases respectively, with 10 bases between them. The CDR3, as DNA: TGCAGTGCCCGACAGAGGGATACGCAGTATTTT. It codes for CSARQRDTQYF.

With respect to this clone: At the DNA level, this CDR3 is encoded by other sequences in the same sample as well. The chain employs TRBV5-6 and TRBJ1-2; no clear D gene. V lost 0 bases, J lost 4 bases, and 4 bases lay in between. Germline V gene data show CDR1 as SGHDT and CDR2 as YYEEEE. CDR3 length equals 12 residues. DNA for the CDR3: TGTGCCAGCAGCTTGGCAGCCTATGGCTACACCTTC. This codes for CASSLAAYGYTF.

The V gene is TRBV5-1, the J gene TRBJ1-1; D is perhaps TRBD1 (5 bases). Trimming shortened V by 0 bases and J by 1 base, and 7 bases separated the two germline ends. Germline CDR1 reads SGHRS; CDR2 reads YFSETQ. This CDR3 contains 14 residues. The chain's CDR3 is CASSLGQTNTEAFF. As DNA, the CDR3 is TGCGCCAGCAGCTTGGGACAGACGAACACTGAAGCTTTCTTT.